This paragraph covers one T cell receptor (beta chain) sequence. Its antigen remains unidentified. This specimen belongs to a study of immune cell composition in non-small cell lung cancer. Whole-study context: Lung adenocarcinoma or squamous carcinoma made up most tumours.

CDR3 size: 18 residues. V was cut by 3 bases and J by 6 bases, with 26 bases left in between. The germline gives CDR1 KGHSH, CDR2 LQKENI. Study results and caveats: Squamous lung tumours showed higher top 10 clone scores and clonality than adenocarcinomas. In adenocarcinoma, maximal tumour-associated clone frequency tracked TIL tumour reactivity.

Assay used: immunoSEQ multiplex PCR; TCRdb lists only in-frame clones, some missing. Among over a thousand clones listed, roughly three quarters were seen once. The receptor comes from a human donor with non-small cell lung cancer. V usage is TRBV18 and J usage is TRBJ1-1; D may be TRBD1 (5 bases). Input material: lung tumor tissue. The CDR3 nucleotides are TGTGCCAGCTCACCCTTAGGTGGGGCAGGGCCCCCGACCGCTGAAGCTTTCTTT. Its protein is CASSPLGGAGPPTAEAFF.